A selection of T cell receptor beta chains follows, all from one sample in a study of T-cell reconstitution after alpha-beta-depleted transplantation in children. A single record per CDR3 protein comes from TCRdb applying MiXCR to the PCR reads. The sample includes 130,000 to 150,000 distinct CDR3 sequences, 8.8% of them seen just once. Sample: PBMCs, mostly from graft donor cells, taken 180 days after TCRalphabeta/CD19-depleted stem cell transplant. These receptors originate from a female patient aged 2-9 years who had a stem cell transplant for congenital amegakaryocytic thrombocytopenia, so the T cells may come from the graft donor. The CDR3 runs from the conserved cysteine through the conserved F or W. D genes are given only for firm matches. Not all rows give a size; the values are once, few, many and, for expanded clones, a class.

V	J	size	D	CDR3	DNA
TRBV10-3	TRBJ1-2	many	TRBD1	CAIGDRGNYGYTF	TGTGCCATCGGAGACAGGGGGAACTATGGCTACACCTTC
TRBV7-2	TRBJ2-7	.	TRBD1	CASSPRAGTGGYEQYF	TGTGCCAGCAGCCCACGCGCCGGGACAGGGGGCTACGAGCAGTACTTC
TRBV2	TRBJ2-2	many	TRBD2	CASGFPEGLAGSNTGELFF	TGTGCCAGCGGTTTTCCGGAAGGACTAGCGGGGTCGAACACCGGGGAGCTGTTTTTT
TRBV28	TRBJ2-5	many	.	CASSLSAGLETQYF	TGTGCCAGCAGTTTAAGTGCGGGATTGGAGACCCAGTACTTC
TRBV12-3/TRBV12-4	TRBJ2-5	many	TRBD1	CASSRDRAETQYF	TGTGCCAGCAGTCGGGACAGGGCAGAGACCCAGTACTTC
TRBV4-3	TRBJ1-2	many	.	CASSRYRNYGYTF	TGCGCCAGCAGCCGTTACAGGAACTATGGCTACACCTTC
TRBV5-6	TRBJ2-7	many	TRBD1	CASSPDRGQGEQYF	TGTGCCAGCAGCCCTGACAGGGGTCAGGGCGAGCAGTACTTC
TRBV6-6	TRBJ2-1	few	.	CASNGRWDHNEQFF	TGTGCCAGCAACGGGAGATGGGATCATAATGAGCAGTTCTTC
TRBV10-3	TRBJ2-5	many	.	CAISESVTVGETQYF	TGTGCCATCAGTGAGTCGGTCACAGTGGGAGAGACCCAGTACTTC
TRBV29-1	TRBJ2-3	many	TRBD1	CSVEATGVSTDTQYF	TGCAGCGTTGAAGCTACAGGGGTTAGCACAGATACGCAGTATTTT
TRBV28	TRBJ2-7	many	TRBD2	CASSFRLAGDEQYF	TGTGCCAGCAGTTTTCGGCTAGCGGGAGACGAGCAGTACTTC
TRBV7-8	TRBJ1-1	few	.	CASSLVMGNTEAFF	TGTGCCAGCAGCTTAGTTATGGGCAACACTGAAGCTTTCTTT
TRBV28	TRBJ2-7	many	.	CASSSGPFSYEQYF	TGTGCCAGCAGTTCTGGACCATTCTCCTACGAGCAGTACTTC
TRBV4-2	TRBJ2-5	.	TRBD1	CASSQWTGVRGQETQYF	TGTGCCAGCAGCCAGTGGACAGGGGTTAGGGGGCAAGAGACCCAGTACTTC
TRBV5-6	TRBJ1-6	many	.	CASSQGSPYNSPLHF	TGTGCCAGCAGCCAAGGGAGCCCCTATAATTCACCCCTCCACTTT
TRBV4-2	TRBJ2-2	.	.	CASSQEWMGLAGELFF	TGTGCCAGCAGCCAAGAGTGGATGGGGCTCGCCGGGGAGCTGTTTTTT
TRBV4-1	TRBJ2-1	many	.	CASSQAGLDNEQFF	TGCGCCAGCAGCCAAGCAGGGTTGGACAATGAGCAGTTCTTC
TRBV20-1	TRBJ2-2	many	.	CSAKNYLTGELFF	TGCAGTGCGAAAAACTATTTAACCGGGGAGCTGTTTTTT
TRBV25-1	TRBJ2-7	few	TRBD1	CASRRQGVVSEQYF	TGTGCCAGCAGACGACAGGGTGTGGTCAGCGAGCAGTACTTC
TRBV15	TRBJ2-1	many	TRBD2	CATSVASGIYNEQFF	TGTGCCACCAGTGTTGCTAGCGGGATTTACAATGAGCAGTTCTTC
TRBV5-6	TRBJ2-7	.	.	CAMGPGPASYEQYF	TGTGCCATGGGCCCCGGGCCAGCCTCCTACGAGCAGTACTTC
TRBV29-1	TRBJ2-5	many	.	CSVEKPEETQYF	TGCAGCGTTGAAAAGCCAGAAGAGACCCAGTACTTC
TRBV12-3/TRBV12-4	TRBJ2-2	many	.	CASSWTLNTGELFF	TGTGCCAGCAGTTGGACTTTAAACACCGGGGAGCTGTTTTTT
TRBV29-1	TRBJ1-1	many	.	CSVDRRPQGAFF	TGCAGCGTTGATAGACGGCCCCAAGGAGCTTTCTTT
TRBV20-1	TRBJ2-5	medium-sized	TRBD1	CSALRDRGQETQYF	TGCAGTGCTCTCCGGGACAGGGGGCAAGAGACCCAGTACTTC
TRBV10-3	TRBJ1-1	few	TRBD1	CAISESMVRGREAFF	TGTGCCATCAGTGAGTCGATGGTGAGGGGGCGTGAAGCTTTCTTT
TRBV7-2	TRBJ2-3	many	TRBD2	CASSSVSGGAVLDTQYF	TGTGCCAGCAGCTCCGTTAGCGGGGGGGCGGTTTTAGATACGCAGTATTTT
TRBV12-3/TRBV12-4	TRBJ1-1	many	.	CASSFSGVNTEAFF	TGTGCCAGCAGTTTCTCCGGGGTCAACACTGAAGCTTTCTTT
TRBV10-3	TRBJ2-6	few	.	CAISATPTGANVLTF	TGTGCCATCAGTGCGACACCCACTGGGGCCAACGTCCTGACTTTC
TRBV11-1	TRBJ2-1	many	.	CASSQGPQDNEQFF	TGTGCCAGCAGCCAGGGCCCCCAAGACAATGAGCAGTTCTTC
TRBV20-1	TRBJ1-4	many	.	CSAQNAGEGEKLFF	TGCAGTGCTCAAAACGCCGGGGAAGGCGAAAAACTGTTTTTT
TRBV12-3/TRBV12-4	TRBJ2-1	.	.	CASSLSKAVNEQFF	TGTGCCAGCAGTTTAAGCAAAGCCGTCAATGAGCAGTTCTTC
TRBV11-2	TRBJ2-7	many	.	CASSLFAGAYEQYF	TGTGCCAGCAGCTTATTTGCGGGTGCCTACGAGCAGTACTTC
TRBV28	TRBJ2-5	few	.	CASSLSGHPQETQYF	TGTGCCAGCAGTTTATCCGGACATCCACAAGAGACCCAGTACTTC
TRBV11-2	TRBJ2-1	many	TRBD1	CASSRQGVGEQFF	TGTGCCAGCAGCCGACAGGGGGTAGGTGAGCAGTTCTTC
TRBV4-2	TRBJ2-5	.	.	CASSQEFRQETQYF	TGTGCCAGCAGCCAAGAGTTCAGACAAGAGACCCAGTACTTC
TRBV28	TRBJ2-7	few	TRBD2	CASSMTSGYSYEQYF	TGTGCCAGCAGTATGACTAGCGGGTATTCCTACGAGCAGTACTTC
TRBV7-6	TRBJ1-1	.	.	CASSLAPEGNTEAFF	TGTGCCAGCAGCTTAGCGCCGGAGGGGAACACTGAAGCTTTCTTT
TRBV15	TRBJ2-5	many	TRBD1	CATSRESDRGETQYF	TGTGCCACCAGCAGAGAGTCCGACAGGGGAGAGACCCAGTACTTC
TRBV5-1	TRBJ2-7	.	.	CASSVQGAWEQYF	TGCGCCAGCAGCGTGCAAGGGGCGTGGGAGCAGTACTTC
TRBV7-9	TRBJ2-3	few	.	CASSLSERTPDTQYF	TGTGCCAGCAGCTTAAGCGAAAGGACCCCAGATACGCAGTATTTT
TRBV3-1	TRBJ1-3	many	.	CASSQGGPGNTIYF	TGTGCCAGCAGCCAAGGTGGACCTGGAAACACCATATATTTT
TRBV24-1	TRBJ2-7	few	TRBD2	CATSDPPHVSGRCEQYF	TGTGCCACCAGTGATCCCCCCCACGTCAGCGGGAGGTGCGAGCAGTACTTC
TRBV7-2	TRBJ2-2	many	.	CASSRQNTGELFF	TGTGCCAGCAGCAGACAGAACACCGGGGAGCTGTTTTTT